This entry lists 5 T cell receptor beta chains sequenced from one sample in a study of immune evolution from preneoplasia to lung adenocarcinoma. TCRdb's table, derived via immunoSEQ multiplex PCR, lists solely in-frame clones and lacks some. Of some 9,200 clones in the sample, 75% to 90% were seen once. The sample comprised FFPE minimally invasive lung adenocarcinoma tissue. These receptors were collected from a person aged 65 to 79 with lung adenocarcinoma.

V and J are TRBV6-5 and TRBJ1-2; D unclear. V lost 6 bases and J 8 bases, leaving 10 bases between the germline ends. There are 11 residues in the CDR3. CDR1 and CDR2 (germline): MNHEY, SVGAGI. The CDR3 loop is CASSSGGGYTF. CDR3 nucleotides: TGTGCCAGCAGCTCGGGTGGAGGCTACACCTTC.

This clone was counted between two and nine times. The CDR3 coding sequence is TGTGCCAGCAGCGCCCGGGACAGGGGACGGAGGAACTATGGCTACACCTTC. Amino acid sequence: CASSARDRGRRNYGYTF. This chain connects TRBV9 to TRBJ1-2; TRBD1 agrees at 10 bases. CDR3 length equals 17 residues. J lost 2 bases, V lost 3 bases, and 10 bases had no gene match. CDR1 and CDR2 from the germline V gene are SGDLS and YYNGEE.

The rearrangement uses TRBV9 and TRBJ1-5, with no clear D. This CDR3 comprises 13 residues. The V gene's germline CDR1 is SGDLS and CDR2 YYNGEE. Trimming removed 1 base from V and 9 bases from J, with 11 bases in between. The DNA of the CDR3 is TGTGCCAGCAGCGTACAAGACGGTGGGCCCCAGCATTTT. Residues: CASSVQDGGPQHF.

This rearrangement joins TRBV5-5 to TRBJ1-4; D is unresolved. CDR3 size: 14 residues. Germline V gene lookup returns CDR1 SGHKS and CDR2 YYEKEE (reference sequence). Trimming took off 0 bases at V and 3 bases at J, with 6 bases between the two ends. The CDR3 DNA is TGTGCCAGCAGCTTGGGGGTGGCTAATGAAAAACTGTTTTTT. Protein sequence: CASSLGVANEKLFF. Full variable domain (rest looked up from reference TRBV5-5 and TRBJ1-4): DAGVTQSPTHLIKTRGQQVTLRCSPISGHKSVSWYQQVLGQGPQFIFQYYEKEERGRGNFPDRFSARQFPNYSSELNVNALLLGDSALYLCASSLGVANEKLFFGSGTQLSVL.

The V call is TRBV27, the J call TRBJ1-5, with 7 bases identical to TRBD1. The CDR3 covers 15 residues. The ends lost 5 bases at V and 3 bases at J; junction bases unmatched: 7. Germline V lookup: CDR1 MNHEY, CDR2 SMNVEV (reference sequence). CDR3 region: CASSVRGLNNQPQHF. In DNA, the CDR3 is TGTGCCAGCAGTGTGAGGGGGCTCAACAATCAGCCCCAGCATTTT.